What follows is one T cell receptor beta chain and its context. This CDR3 has 12 residues. CDR1 is SEHNR, CDR2 FQNEAQ, per germline (reference sequence). V lost 5 bases and J 4 bases, leaving 6 bases between the germline ends. This record belongs to a study of read filtering for tumor transcriptome and immune sequencing. Molecular barcoded adaptors covering alpha/delta and beta/gamma chains were used on approximately 400 ng RNA. TCRdb analysed the reads with MiXCR anew, one entry per CDR3 protein. The table lists about 57,000 distinct CDR3 sequences, roughly 19% of them singletons. The receptor's source is a donor at least 40 years old with multiple myeloma. The chain links TRBV7-9 to TRBJ1-5; D is undetermined. What was sequenced was a population of CD138-negative cells sorted from bone marrow. As DNA, the CDR3 is TGTGCCAGCAGCGTAAAAAATCAGCCCCAGCATTTT. Protein: CASSVKNQPQHF.